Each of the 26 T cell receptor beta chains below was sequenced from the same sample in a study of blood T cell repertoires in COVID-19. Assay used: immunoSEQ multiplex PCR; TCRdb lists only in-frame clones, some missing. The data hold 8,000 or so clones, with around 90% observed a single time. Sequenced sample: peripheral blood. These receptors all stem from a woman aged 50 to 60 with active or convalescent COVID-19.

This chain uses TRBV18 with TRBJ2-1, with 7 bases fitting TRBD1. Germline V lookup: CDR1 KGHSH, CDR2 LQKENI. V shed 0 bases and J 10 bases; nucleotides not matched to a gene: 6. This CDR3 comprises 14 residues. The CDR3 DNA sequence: TGTGCCAGCTCACCACCGCTGTTGACAGGGGAGCAGTTCTTC. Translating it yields CASSPPLLTGEQFF.

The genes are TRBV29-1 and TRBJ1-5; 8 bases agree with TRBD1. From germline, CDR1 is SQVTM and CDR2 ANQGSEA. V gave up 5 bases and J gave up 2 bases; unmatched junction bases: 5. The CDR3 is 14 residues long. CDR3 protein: CSVSGGDGNQPQHF. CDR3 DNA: TGCAGCGTTTCAGGGGGCGATGGCAATCAGCCCCAGCATTTT.

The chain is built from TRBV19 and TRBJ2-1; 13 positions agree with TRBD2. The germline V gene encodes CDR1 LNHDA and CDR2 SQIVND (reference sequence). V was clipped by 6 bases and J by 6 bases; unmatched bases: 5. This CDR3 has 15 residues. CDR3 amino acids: CASRSRTSGSNEQFF. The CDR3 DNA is TGTGCCAGTAGAAGCCGGACTAGCGGGAGCAATGAGCAGTTCTTC.

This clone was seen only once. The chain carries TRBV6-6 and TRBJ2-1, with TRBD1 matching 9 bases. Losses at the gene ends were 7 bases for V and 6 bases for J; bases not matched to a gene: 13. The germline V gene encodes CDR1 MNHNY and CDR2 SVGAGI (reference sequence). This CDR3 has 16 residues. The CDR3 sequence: CASTPSGTGSPNEQFF. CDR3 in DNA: TGTGCCAGCACCCCATCCGGGACAGGGTCCCCCAATGAGCAGTTCTTC.

The CDR3 sequence is CASTLRTDHTEAFF. In DNA form, the CDR3 reads TGTGCCAGCACCCTCCGGACAGACCACACTGAAGCTTTCTTT. The gene calls are TRBV2 and TRBJ1-1, with a tentative D call TRBD1 (6 bases). CDR3 length: 14 amino acids. The ends were cut back, 7 bases at V and 3 bases at J, with 15 bases in the middle. Germline values: CDR1 SNHLY, CDR2 FYNNEI.

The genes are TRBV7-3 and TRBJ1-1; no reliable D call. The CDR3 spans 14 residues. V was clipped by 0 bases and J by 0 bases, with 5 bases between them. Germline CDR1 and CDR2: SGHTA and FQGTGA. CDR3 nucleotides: TGTGCCAGCAGCTTAACTGGGCTGAACACTGAAGCTTTCTTT. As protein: CASSLTGLNTEAFF.

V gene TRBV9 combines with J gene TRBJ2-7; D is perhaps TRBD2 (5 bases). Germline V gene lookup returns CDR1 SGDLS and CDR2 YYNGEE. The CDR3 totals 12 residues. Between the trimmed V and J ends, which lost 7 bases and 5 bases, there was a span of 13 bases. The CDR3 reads CASGSLENEQYF. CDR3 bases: TGTGCCAGCGGGAGCCTGGAAAACGAGCAGTACTTC. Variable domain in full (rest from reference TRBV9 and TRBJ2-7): DSGVTQTPKHLITATGQRVTLRCSPRSGDLSVYWYQQSLDQGLQFLIQYYNGEERAKGNILERFSAQQFPDLHSELNLSSLELGDSALYFCASGSLENEQYFGPGTRLTVT.

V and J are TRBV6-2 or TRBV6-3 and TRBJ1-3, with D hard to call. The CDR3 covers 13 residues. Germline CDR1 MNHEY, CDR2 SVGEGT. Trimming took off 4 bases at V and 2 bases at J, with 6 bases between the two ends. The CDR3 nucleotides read TGTGCCAGCAGTTCCGCTACTGGAAACACCATATATTTT. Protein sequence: CASSSATGNTIYF.

This chain's CDR3 is CSVHRGINDGYTF. Written as DNA, the CDR3 is TGCAGCGTTCACAGGGGGATAAACGATGGCTACACCTTC. V gene TRBV29-1 combines with J gene TRBJ1-2; 8 nucleotides agree with TRBD1. This CDR3 spans 13 amino acids. Germline V lookup: CDR1 SQVTM, CDR2 ANQGSEA. Trimming at V came to 5 bases and at J to 6 bases, leaving 8 bases not matched to a gene.

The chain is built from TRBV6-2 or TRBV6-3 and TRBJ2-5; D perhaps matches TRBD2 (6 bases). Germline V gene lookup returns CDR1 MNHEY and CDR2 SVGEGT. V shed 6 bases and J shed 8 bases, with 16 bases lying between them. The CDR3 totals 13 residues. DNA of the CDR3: TGTGCCAGCAGCCTCGGGACTTCTAATACCCAGTACTTC. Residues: CASSLGTSNTQYF.

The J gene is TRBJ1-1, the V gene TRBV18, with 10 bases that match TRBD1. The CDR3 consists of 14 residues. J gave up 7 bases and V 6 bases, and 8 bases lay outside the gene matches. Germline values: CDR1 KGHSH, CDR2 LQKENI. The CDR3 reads CASSSGQGVFEAFF. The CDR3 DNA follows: TGTGCCAGCTCCTCCGGACAGGGGGTGTTTGAAGCTTTCTTT.

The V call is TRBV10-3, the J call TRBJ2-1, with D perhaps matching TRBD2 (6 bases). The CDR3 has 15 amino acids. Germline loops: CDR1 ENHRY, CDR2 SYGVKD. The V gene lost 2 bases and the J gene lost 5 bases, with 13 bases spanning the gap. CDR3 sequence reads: CAISEGRELDNEQFF. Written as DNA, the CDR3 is TGTGCCATCAGTGAGGGGCGGGAACTGGACAATGAGCAGTTCTTC.

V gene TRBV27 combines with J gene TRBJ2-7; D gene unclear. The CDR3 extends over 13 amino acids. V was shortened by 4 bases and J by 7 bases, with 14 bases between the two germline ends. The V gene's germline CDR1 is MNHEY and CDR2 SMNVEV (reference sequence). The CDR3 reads CASSYNSPGEQYF. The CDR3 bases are TGTGCCAGCAGTTATAACTCGCCCGGTGAGCAGTACTTC.

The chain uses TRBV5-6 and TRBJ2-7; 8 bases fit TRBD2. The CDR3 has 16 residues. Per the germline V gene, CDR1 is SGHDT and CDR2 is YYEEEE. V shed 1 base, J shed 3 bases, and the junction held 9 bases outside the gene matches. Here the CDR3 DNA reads TGTGCCAGCAGCTTGTATCGCGGGGGGACTTACTACGAGCAGTACTTC. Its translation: CASSLYRGGTYYEQYF.

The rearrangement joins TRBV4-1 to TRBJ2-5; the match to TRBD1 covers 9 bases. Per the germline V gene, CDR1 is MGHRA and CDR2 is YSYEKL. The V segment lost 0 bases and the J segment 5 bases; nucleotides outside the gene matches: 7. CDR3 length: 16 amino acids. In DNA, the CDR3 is TGCGCCAGCAGCCAAGAAAGACAGGGGGGTTCTGAGACCCAGTACTTC. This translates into CASSQERQGGSETQYF.

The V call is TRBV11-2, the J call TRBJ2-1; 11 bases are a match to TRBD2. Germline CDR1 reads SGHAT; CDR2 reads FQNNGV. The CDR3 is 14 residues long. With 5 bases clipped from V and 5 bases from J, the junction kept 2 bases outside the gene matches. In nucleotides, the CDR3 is TGTGCCAGCAGCCGGGGACTAGCGGACAATGAGCAGTTCTTC. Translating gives CASSRGLADNEQFF.

This CDR3 is CSVGAGGGYEQYF. For the CDR3, the DNA is TGCAGCGTTGGTGCGGGGGGCGGCTACGAGCAGTACTTC. V usage is TRBV29-1 and J usage is TRBJ2-7; 8 bases map to TRBD2. In germline, CDR1 is SQVTM, CDR2 ANQGSEA. CDR3 length: 13 amino acids. Trimming took 4 bases from V and 3 from J; bases not matched to a gene: 5.

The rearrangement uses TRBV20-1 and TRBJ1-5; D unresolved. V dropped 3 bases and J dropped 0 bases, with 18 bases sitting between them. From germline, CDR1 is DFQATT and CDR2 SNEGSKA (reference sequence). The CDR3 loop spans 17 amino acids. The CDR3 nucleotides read TGCAGTGCTAGTAAGGGAGGCTCCGCCAATAGCAATCAGCCCCAGCATTTT. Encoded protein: CSASKGGSANSNQPQHF.

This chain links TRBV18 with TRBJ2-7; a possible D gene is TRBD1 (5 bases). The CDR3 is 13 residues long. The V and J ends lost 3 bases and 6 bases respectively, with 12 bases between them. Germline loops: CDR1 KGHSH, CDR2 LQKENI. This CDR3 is CASSPARVAEQYF. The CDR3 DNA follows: TGTGCCAGCTCACCGGCCAGGGTCGCCGAGCAGTACTTC.

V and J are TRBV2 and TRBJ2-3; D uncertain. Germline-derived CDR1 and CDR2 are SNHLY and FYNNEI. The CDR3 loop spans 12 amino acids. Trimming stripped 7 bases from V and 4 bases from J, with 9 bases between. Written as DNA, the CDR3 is TGTGCCAGCACCGCGATGTCAGATACGCAGTATTTT. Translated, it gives CASTAMSDTQYF.

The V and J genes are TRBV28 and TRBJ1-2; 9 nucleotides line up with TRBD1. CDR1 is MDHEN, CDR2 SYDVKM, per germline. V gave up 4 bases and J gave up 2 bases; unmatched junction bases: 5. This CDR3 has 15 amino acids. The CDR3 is CASSSGQGRNYGYTF. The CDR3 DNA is TGTGCCAGCAGTTCGGGACAGGGAAGGAACTATGGCTACACCTTC.

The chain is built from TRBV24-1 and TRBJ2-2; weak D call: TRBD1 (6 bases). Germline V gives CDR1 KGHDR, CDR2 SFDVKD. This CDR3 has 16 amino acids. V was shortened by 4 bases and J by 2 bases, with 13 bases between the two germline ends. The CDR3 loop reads CATSDPQGRNTGELFF. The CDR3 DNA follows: TGTGCCACCAGTGACCCACAGGGAAGAAACACCGGGGAGCTGTTTTTT.

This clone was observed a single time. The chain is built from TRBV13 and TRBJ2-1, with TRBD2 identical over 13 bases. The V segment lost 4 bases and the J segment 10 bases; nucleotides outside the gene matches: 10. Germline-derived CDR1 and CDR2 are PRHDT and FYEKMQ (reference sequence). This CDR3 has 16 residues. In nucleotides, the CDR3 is TGTGCCAGCAGCTCCCGAACTAGCGGGAGGGCTTCCGAGCAGTTCTTC. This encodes CASSSRTSGRASEQFF.

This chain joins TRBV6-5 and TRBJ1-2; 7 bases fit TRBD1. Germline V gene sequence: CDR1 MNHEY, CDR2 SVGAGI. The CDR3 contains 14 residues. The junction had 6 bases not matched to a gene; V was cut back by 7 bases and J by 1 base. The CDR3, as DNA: TGTGCCAGCAATAAAGACAGGGATAACTATGGCTACACCTTC. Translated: CASNKDRDNYGYTF.

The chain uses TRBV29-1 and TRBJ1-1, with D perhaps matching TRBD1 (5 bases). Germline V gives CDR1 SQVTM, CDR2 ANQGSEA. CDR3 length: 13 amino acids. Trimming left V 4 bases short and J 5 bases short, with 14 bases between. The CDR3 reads CSVGDGEGTEAFF. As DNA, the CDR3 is TGCAGCGTTGGGGACGGGGAGGGAACTGAAGCTTTCTTT.

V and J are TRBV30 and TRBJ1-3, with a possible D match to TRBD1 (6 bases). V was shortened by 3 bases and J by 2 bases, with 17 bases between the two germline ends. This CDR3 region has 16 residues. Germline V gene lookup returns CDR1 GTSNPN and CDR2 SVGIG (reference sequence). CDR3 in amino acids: CAWSQHRVVTGNTIYF. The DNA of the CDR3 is TGTGCCTGGAGCCAACACAGGGTAGTCACTGGAAACACCATATATTTT.